The clone carrying this T cell receptor (beta chain) was detected a few times. The antigen remains undetermined. The data belong to a study of cytomegalovirus exposure and HLA in healthy donors. It was with 60 Vbeta and 13 Jbeta primers that the PCR ran. The authors' processing: A follow-up analysis tallied approximately 85 million unique TCR beta chains, roughly 11 million shared. The method was immunoSEQ multiplex PCR; TCRdb's version includes in-frame clones alone and lacks a portion of them. Clonal size and the V and J genes are those of that table, whereas D and trimming came from the DNA. Of more than 85,000 clones in the sample, 60% to 80% are singletons; the top ten hold approximately 2%. The germline CDR1 and CDR2 sequences are GTSNPN and SVGIG (reference sequence). V was pared by 2 bases and J by 2 bases, with 9 bases between. This CDR3 region has 13 residues. General study results and limits: Cytomegalovirus association was assigned to approximately 160 TCR beta chains.

Nominally healthy donors were sampled, though unrecorded immune exposures were likely. V and J are TRBV30 and TRBJ1-1, with unresolved D. The source material was PBMCs. The sequence came from a boy between 5 and 17 years old in good health and CMV-seronegative. CDR3 nucleotide sequence: TGTGCCTGGAGTCCCGGGTCTAACACTGAAGCTTTCTTT. Translating it yields CAWSPGSNTEAFF.